This T cell receptor beta chain was documented in a study of blood T cell repertoires in COVID-19. Germline V gene lookup returns CDR1 MGHDK and CDR2 SYGVNS. This CDR3 is 14 amino acids long. V trimming: 5 bases; J trimming: 6 bases; junction bases outside the gene matches: 9. Which cohort a participant joined came from the clinical history participants gave. The protocol was immunoSEQ multiplex PCR, while the TCRdb copy is restricted to in-frame clones and leaves out a portion. The sample records 300,000 to 450,000 clones, over 75% being singletons. The source of this sequence is a man aged 30 to 39 who had recovered from COVID-19. The chain employs TRBV25-1 and TRBJ1-2; 7 bases map to TRBD1. The specimen sequenced was PBMCs or T cells enriched from blood (not recorded which). The CDR3 loop reads CASSPREGAHGYTF. The CDR3 DNA follows: TGTGCCAGCAGTCCACGGGAGGGGGCCCATGGCTACACCTTC.